The 10 T cell receptor beta chains presented below share a single source sample, sequenced in a study of T cell changes during pregnancy in multiple sclerosis. Profiling relied on immunoSEQ multiplex PCR, and the TCRdb table lists in-frame clones only, not all of them. The data hold about 24,000 clones, with 90% observed a single time. The source was CD8+ T cells from peripheral blood mononuclear cells, collected in the third trimester of pregnancy. These receptors came from a female donor in good health, enrolled as a control in a pregnancy study.

The chain joins TRBV5-4 to TRBJ2-7; 7 bases map to TRBD2. This CDR3 comprises 13 residues. CDR1 SGHNT and CDR2 YYREEE come from the germline V gene (reference sequence). The junction had 3 bases not matched to a gene; V was cut back by 4 bases and J by 2 bases. CDR3 sequence: CASSGGTTYEQYF. CDR3 nucleotides: TGTGCCAGCAGCGGCGGGACTACCTACGAGCAGTACTTC.

The V call is TRBV19, the J call TRBJ2-3, with 8 bases fitting TRBD1. The CDR3 loop spans 15 amino acids. Germline V lookup: CDR1 LNHDA, CDR2 SQIVND (reference sequence). V lost 6 bases, J lost 1 base, and 6 bases stayed unmatched. CDR3 in amino acids: CASRPDRGGTDTQYF. Written as DNA, the CDR3 is TGTGCCAGTAGACCAGACAGGGGTGGCACAGATACGCAGTATTTT.

This chain uses TRBV29-1 with TRBJ2-7; D is unclear. The ends were cut back, 8 bases at V and 2 bases at J, with 13 bases in the middle. Germline-derived CDR1 and CDR2 are SQVTM and ANQGSEA. The CDR3 contains 12 residues. The chain's CDR3 is CSIHAGAYEQYF. In nucleotides, the CDR3 is TGCAGCATCCACGCCGGAGCCTACGAGCAGTACTTC.

The V and J genes are TRBV19 and TRBJ2-5, with D maybe TRBD2 (5 bases). The CDR3 loop spans 15 amino acids. The germline gives CDR1 LNHDA, CDR2 SQIVND (reference sequence). The ends were cut back, 4 bases at V and 5 bases at J, with 17 bases in the middle. Written as DNA, the CDR3 is TGTGCCAGTAGTACGGTCCTGCGGGTTCGGGAGACCCAGTACTTC. Translation: CASSTVLRVRETQYF. Looking up the rest from reference TRBV19 and TRBJ2-5 gives the full variable domain: DGGITQSPKYLFRKEGQNVTLSCEQNLNHDAMYWYRQDPGQGLRLIYYSQIVNDFQKGDIAEGYSVSREKKESFPLTVTSAQKNPTAFYLCASSTVLRVRETQYFGPGTRLLVL.

This sequence joins TRBV27 and TRBJ2-1, with D tentatively TRBD2 (6 bases). This CDR3 comprises 15 residues. Trimming removed 8 bases at V and 0 bases at J, with 14 bases between. Germline V gives CDR1 MNHEY, CDR2 SMNVEV (reference sequence). The CDR3 DNA sequence: TGTGCCAGCTACCCCGAGCGGGCCTCCTACAATGAGCAGTTCTTC. It yields the protein CASYPERASYNEQFF.

The chain employs TRBV7-6 and TRBJ2-7, with D possibly TRBD2 on 6 matching bases. Germline V gene lookup returns CDR1 SGHVS and CDR2 FNYEAQ. The CDR3 runs 13 residues. Trimming pared 5 bases from V and 5 bases from J, leaving 13 bases between. CDR3 residues: CASSLETRNEQYF. The CDR3 DNA sequence: TGTGCCAGCAGCCTGGAGACTAGAAACGAGCAGTACTTC. Complete variable domain (other parts from reference TRBV7-6 and TRBJ2-7): GAGVSQSPRYKVTKRGQDVALRCDPISGHVSLYWYRQALGQGPEFLTYFNYEAQQDKSGLPNDRFSAERPEGSISTLTIQRTEQRDSAMYRCASSLETRNEQYFGPGTRLTVT.

The V gene is TRBV9, the J gene TRBJ2-3, with D possibly being TRBD2 (5 bases). Looked up from germline, CDR1 is SGDLS and CDR2 is YYNGEE. The V gene lost 3 bases and the J gene lost 4 bases, with 12 bases spanning the gap. There are 14 residues in the CDR3. CDR3 amino acids: CASSEREKADTQYF. The CDR3 coding sequence is TGTGCCAGCAGCGAGAGGGAGAAGGCAGATACGCAGTATTTT.

The chain carries TRBV29-1 and TRBJ2-4; no firm D call. This CDR3 is 14 amino acids long. Trimming took 7 bases from V and 1 from J, leaving 14 bases between them. Germline CDR1 and CDR2: SQVTM and ANQGSEA. CDR3 nucleotides: TGCAGCGCCCACTCGTCCGGGGCCAAAAACATTCAGTACTTC. Amino acids: CSAHSSGAKNIQYF.

The chain's CDR3 is CASRHSGKGSDTQYF. The CDR3 region has the DNA TGTGCCAGCAGACACAGCGGGAAGGGTTCAGATACGCAGTATTTT. The V call is TRBV6-4, the J call TRBJ2-3, with 7 bases that match TRBD2. Germline V gene lookup returns CDR1 MRHNA and CDR2 SNTAGT. This CDR3 comprises 15 residues. Germline trimming cut 6 bases from V and 4 bases from J; bases unmatched to any gene: 10.

The chain is built from TRBV15 and TRBJ2-7; TRBD1 is a possible D gene (5 bases). The germline V gene has CDR1 LNHNV and CDR2 YYDKDF (reference sequence). The CDR3 sequence is 11 residues long. V was pared by 8 bases and J by 4 bases, with 9 bases between. CDR3 DNA sequence: TGTGCCACCTCTCAGGGTTACGAGCAGTACTTC. Encoded protein: CATSQGYEQYF. Together with reference TRBV15 and TRBJ2-7, the CDR3 gives the full variable domain: DAMVIQNPRYQVTQFGKPVTLSCSQTLNHNVMYWYQQKSSQAPKLLFHYYDKDFNNEADTPDNFQSRRPNTSFCFLDIRSPGLGDTAMYLCATSQGYEQYFGPGTRLTVT.